Listed below are T cell receptor beta chains from one sample, sequenced in a study of CD8+ T cells in alopecia areata. Clones were read by immunoSEQ multiplex PCR, and TCRdb kept only the in-frame ones, dropping some. This sample has 150,000 to 200,000 clones, with 45% to 65% found just once. Sequencing used CD4+ T cells sorted from blood, obtained at week 4, from a patient treated with tofacitinib. These receptors all stem from a human donor with alopecia areata. Both conserved end residues are trimmed from each CDR3.

V	J	CDR3
TRBV6-5	TRBJ1-6	ASRRDRGDSPLH
TRBV29-1	TRBJ2-2	SVEDPTQGTGELF
TRBV29-1	TRBJ2-5	SVEDLGETQY
TRBV25-1	TRBJ2-1	ASRFGGNEQF
TRBV15	TRBJ1-2	ATSRRSTLGGYT
TRBV5-1	TRBJ1-1	ASSLLDRVSEAF
TRBV7-9	TRBJ2-1	ASSFSYNEQF
TRBV30	TRBJ1-1	AWSSSTVGTEAF
TRBV11-2	TRBJ1-2	ASSLDRSYGYT
TRBV5-1	TRBJ2-2	ASSLGRSVTNTGELF
TRBV7-2	TRBJ1-1	ASSPGTGRFTEAF
TRBV28	TRBJ2-1	ASSTRDRGGPF
TRBV28	TRBJ2-3	ASSKIRGGDTQY
TRBV9	TRBJ1-5	ASAPHLSNQPQH
TRBV30	TRBJ1-5	AWSVQGNQPQH
TRBV25-1	TRBJ1-1	ASSKGDFSEAF
TRBV30	TRBJ1-3	AWSFTQAHSGNTIY
TRBV28	TRBJ1-1	ASSPPRTAMNTEAF
TRBV5-1	TRBJ2-5	ASREKQGQETQY
TRBV29-1	TRBJ1-2	SVDRRIVSGGYT
TRBV4-2	TRBJ1-6	ASSQAGPAEGMALH
TRBV30	TRBJ2-5	AWSVSRTIQY
TRBV29-1	TRBJ2-7	SVRLVGRDEQY
TRBV27	TRBJ2-1	ASSFRFYNEQF
TRBV7-9	TRBJ1-2	ASSFSGYQT
TRBV5-6	TRBJ2-5	ASSLTEETQY
TRBV27	TRBJ1-2	ASSLSSTLNYGYT
TRBV5-1	TRBJ1-1	ASSSTDRTEAF
TRBV14	TRBJ2-2	ASSQDPSLGSSVTGELF